One and the same sample provided the 10 T cell receptor beta chains below, sequenced in a study of identical twins (dated by TCRdb to 2015 to 2016). Library construction relied on 5' RACE. Instrument on record: Illumina HiSeq 2000. The raw public reads went through TCRdb reprocessing: fastp at Q25, MiXCR clone calling, in-frame beta chains kept. Duplicate CDR3 protein sequences are folded into a single record with the most common DNA and genes. This sample comprises 1.5 million or so distinct CDR3 sequences, more than 30% of them detected only once. The ten biggest clones cover 0.25% to 0.3% of the sample. Specimen: cord blood. The receptors stem from a newborn girl in good health.

The chain combines TRBV6-2 or TRBV6-3 with TRBJ2-7, with 14 bases aligning to TRBD2. The CDR3 has 18 amino acids. Germline V lookup: CDR1 MNHEY, CDR2 SVGEGT. After removal of 6 bases from V and 0 bases from J, the junction contained 10 bases not matched to a gene. The CDR3 nucleotides are TGTGCCAGCAGCCGGACTAGCGGGGGGCCCAAAAGCTCCTACGAGCAGTACTTC. This encodes CASSRTSGGPKSSYEQYF.

This clonotype was found a few times. V is TRBV9 and J is TRBJ2-7; possible D gene TRBD2, 6 bases. CDR1 and CDR2 (germline): SGDLS, YYNGEE. There are 15 residues in the CDR3. Trimming removed 0 bases at V and 3 bases at J, with 13 bases between. CDR3 DNA sequence: TGTGCCAGCAGCGTAGGAGTAGGGACTCACTACGAGCAGTACTTC. Its protein is CASSVGVGTHYEQYF.

The chain is built from TRBV2 and TRBJ1-4, with unresolved D. V was pared by 6 bases and J by 7 bases, with 3 bases between. The CDR3 totals 10 residues. Germline-derived CDR1 and CDR2 are SNHLY and FYNNEI. CDR3 sequence: CASRAEKLFF. CDR3 nucleotides: TGTGCCAGCAGGGCTGAAAAACTGTTTTTT.

The genes are TRBV2 and TRBJ2-3, with TRBD2 identical over 7 bases. The CDR3 length is 14 residues. V shed 6 bases, J shed 5 bases, and the junction held 8 bases outside the gene matches. The germline V gene encodes CDR1 SNHLY and CDR2 FYNNEI. CDR3 DNA: TGTGCCAGCAGAGTGACTAGCAATGGAGATACGCAGTATTTT. This translates into CASRVTSNGDTQYF.

This clonotype appeared a few times. The gene calls are TRBV12-3 or TRBV12-4 and TRBJ2-5; D is uncertain. The V end lost 6 bases, the J end lost 11 bases, and 13 bases lay between the germline ends. The CDR3 has 11 residues. The CDR3 spells CASRERSTQYF. The CDR3 coding sequence is TGTGCCAGCAGGGAGAGATCGACGCAGTACTTC.

The chain employs TRBV12-3 or TRBV12-4 and TRBJ1-3; no firm D call. V was clipped by 1 base and J by 4 bases, with 8 bases between them. The CDR3 contains 14 residues. The CDR3 protein is CASSLVGRGNTIYF. Written as DNA, the CDR3 is TGTGCCAGCAGTTTAGTAGGGAGAGGAAACACCATATATTTT.

This clonotype was detected only once. The V gene is TRBV12-3 or TRBV12-4, the J gene TRBJ1-4, with D unclear. The CDR3 contains 13 residues. V dropped 3 bases and J dropped 8 bases, with 10 bases sitting between them. CDR3 region: CASSFGGAEKLFF. The CDR3 nucleotides are TGTGCCAGCAGTTTCGGAGGTGCGGAAAAACTGTTTTTT.

With regard to this clonotype: Possible read error: a much larger clone is one base away. This CDR3 reads CASSFSGGLIDEQYF. The CDR3 nucleotides are TGTGCCAGCAGTTTTTCAGGGGGACTTATCGATGAGCAGTACTTC. The genes are TRBV12-3 or TRBV12-4 and TRBJ2-7, with D perhaps matching TRBD1 (7 bases). The CDR3 length is 15 residues. V was pared by 3 bases and J by 7 bases, with 19 bases between.

This clonotype occurred many times. The genes are TRBV25-1 and TRBJ2-5; D may be TRBD1 (6 bases). The CDR3 contains 13 residues. Germline V CDR1 and CDR2: MGHDK, SYGVNS. V was trimmed by 5 bases and J by 4 bases, leaving 11 bases between them. DNA of the CDR3: TGTGCCAGCAGTCAAAGGGGGTTAGAGACCCAGTACTTC. It codes for CASSQRGLETQYF. Full variable domain (remainder filled in from reference TRBV25-1 and TRBJ2-5): EADIYQTPRYLVIGTGKKITLECSQTMGHDKMYWYQQDPGMELHLIHYSYGVNSTEKGDLSSESTVSRIRTEHFPLTLESARPSHTSQYLCASSQRGLETQYFGPGTRLLVL.

CDR3 sequence: CASSYRGRIYEQYF. CDR3 DNA: TGCGCCAGCAGCTACAGGGGGAGAATATACGAGCAGTACTTC. The V gene is TRBV5-1, the J gene TRBJ2-7, with 8 bases identical to TRBD1. The germline CDR1 and CDR2 sequences are SGHRS and YFSETQ. After removal of 3 bases from V and 4 bases from J, the junction contained 6 bases not matched to a gene. The CDR3 runs 14 residues.